One TCR beta chain is described in this entry. The entry originates in a study of control samples from healthy donors and cancer patients. V shed 7 bases, J shed 6 bases, and the junction held 3 bases outside the gene matches. This CDR3 is built from 15 residues. The germline V gene encodes CDR1 WSHSY and CDR2 SAAADI. Profiled with immunoSEQ multiplex PCR; TCRdb holds only in-frame clones, not every one. Among tens of thousands of clones, 83% were seen once, and the ten largest hold about 22%. V is TRBV10-2 and J is TRBJ2-2; 15 nucleotides align to TRBD2. The receptor was isolated from a woman aged 55-70 years with lung cancer. Sequences were obtained from PBMCs. The CDR3 region is CASTRTSGGAGELFF. For the CDR3, the DNA is TGCGCCAGCACCCGGACTAGCGGGGGGGCCGGGGAGCTGTTTTTT.